This T cell receptor (beta chain) was recovered during a study of blood T cell repertoires in COVID-19. Study as a whole: Sites across the United States, Italy and Spain contributed samples from acute and convalescent COVID-19. Nucleic acid was either cDNA or gDNA, and it came from T cells, B-cell-depleted T cells, or PBMCs.

Profiling relied on immunoSEQ multiplex PCR, and the TCRdb table lists in-frame clones only, not all of them. The sample contains about 120,000 clones, around 91% of which appear only once. V was trimmed by 8 bases and J by 7 bases, leaving 14 bases between them. Germline V gene data show CDR1 as SEHNR and CDR2 as FQNEAQ (reference sequence). The CDR3 totals 12 residues. Sequencing used peripheral blood. The chain uses TRBV7-9 and TRBJ1-1, with D possibly TRBD1 on 5 matching bases. The source is a man between 65 and 85 years old with active or convalescent COVID-19. The CDR3 bases are TGTGCCAGCCTAAATTGGGGGGTTGAAGCTTTCTTT. Its protein product is CASLNWGVEAFF. The full variable domain, with the rest looked up from reference TRBV7-9 and TRBJ1-1, is DTGVSQNPRHKITKRGQNVTFRCDPISEHNRLYWYRQTLGQGPEFLTYFQNEAQLEKSRLLSDRFSAERPKGSFSTLEIQRTEQGDSAMYLCASLNWGVEAFFGQGTRLTVV.